This entry describes one TCR beta chain. The sample comes from a study of blood T cell repertoires in COVID-19. Study-level background: Samples representing acute and convalescent COVID-19 were sourced from the United States, Italy and Spain. The cDNA or gDNA used as material had been derived from T cells, B-cell-depleted T cells, or PBMCs.

Trimming shortened V by 8 bases and J by 0 bases, and 10 bases separated the two germline ends. The germline CDR1 and CDR2 sequences are LNHDA and SQIVND (reference sequence). This CDR3 has 13 residues. Original data processing: Cell counts per sample came from amplifying reference gene primers. Measured with immunoSEQ multiplex PCR; TCRdb has only the in-frame clones, and not every one. V and J calls plus clone size are reproduced from that table; the DNA served to infer D and trimming. The sample lists 65,000 to 80,000 clones, under 95% seen once, with roughly 6% in the top ten. The V and J genes are TRBV19 and TRBJ1-1; D is unresolved. The sample taken for sequencing was peripheral blood. The clonotype originates from a human donor in a cohort sampled during active COVID-19. CDR3 DNA sequence: TGTGCCAGTTACGACACTCTGAACACTGAAGCTTTCTTT. It yields the protein CASYDTLNTEAFF. Full variable domain (outside the CDR3, taken from reference TRBV19 and TRBJ1-1): DGGITQSPKYLFRKEGQNVTLSCEQNLNHDAMYWYRQDPGQGLRLIYYSQIVNDFQKGDIAEGYSVSREKKESFPLTVTSAQKNPTAFYLCASYDTLNTEAFFGQGTRLTVV.